A single sample is the source of the 27 T cell receptor beta chains below, sequenced in a study of human T cells and chemical hapten exposure. Time point here: pre-sensitization, week 0. As for treatment: therapeutic diphenylcyclopropenone sensitization with weekly scalp DPC. MiXCR was run by TCRdb on the RACE reads, yielding one entry per CDR3 protein. Of about 380,000 distinct CDR3 sequences in the sample, 4.5% to 5.5% are singletons; the top ten hold approximately 2.4%. The material sequenced was whole blood, taken in connection with sensitization to the hapten diphenylcyclopropenone (DPC). These TCRs come from a woman in her fifties or sixties with alopecia areata. Some clones in this sample may be carry-over from other donors' samples.

This clonotype was recorded many times. The chain recombines TRBV7-9 with TRBJ1-3; D gene unclear. Trimming pared 8 bases from V and 1 base from J, leaving 6 bases between. The CDR3 has 12 residues. The germline gives CDR1 SEHNR, CDR2 FQNEAQ (reference sequence). The CDR3 DNA reads TGTGCCAGCTCAGGATCTGGAAACACCATATATTTT. Protein: CASSGSGNTIYF.

In this sample, this clonotype turned up many times. The V and J genes are TRBV14 and TRBJ2-7; TRBD1 is a possible D gene (5 bases). V was cut by 4 bases and J by 6 bases, with 19 bases left in between. The CDR3 length is 15 residues. Looked up from germline, CDR1 is SGHDN and CDR2 is FVKESK. The CDR3 here is CASSLTLTDKAEQYF. The CDR3 DNA reads as TGTGCCAGCAGCCTAACATTGACAGACAAGGCCGAGCAGTACTTC.

This clonotype occurred many times. This chain connects TRBV6-5 to TRBJ1-5; possible D gene TRBD1, 5 bases. Trimming took 4 bases from V and 1 from J, leaving 5 bases between them. Germline CDR1 is MNHEY and CDR2 is SVGAGI. The CDR3 runs 13 residues. The CDR3: CASSWDSNQPQHF. The CDR3 DNA follows: TGTGCCAGCAGTTGGGACAGCAATCAGCCCCAGCATTTT.

This clonotype was seen a few times. The chain recombines TRBV29-1 with TRBJ1-5; 11 nucleotides agree with TRBD1. V was pared by 3 bases and J by 6 bases, with 1 base of the junction left unmatched. Germline assignment: CDR1 SQVTM and CDR2 ANQGSEA. The CDR3 totals 13 residues. CDR3 nucleotide sequence: TGCAGCGTTGAGGGACAGGGGGGTCAGCCCCAGCATTTT. Residues: CSVEGQGGQPQHF.

This clonotype came up a few times. Here the CDR3 DNA reads TGCGCCAGCAGCCCCCTAGGGGGAGGGGGCTCCTACAATGAGCAGTTCTTC. This codes for CASSPLGGGGSYNEQFF. This chain joins TRBV5-1 and TRBJ2-1; possibly TRBD2 for D (7 bases). CDR3 length: 17 amino acids. V lost 4 bases and J 0 bases, leaving 17 bases between the germline ends. Germline values: CDR1 SGHRS, CDR2 YFSETQ.

The chain links TRBV2 to TRBJ2-5; D gene ambiguous. The CDR3 has 12 amino acids. Germline V lookup: CDR1 SNHLY, CDR2 FYNNEI. Trimming cost V 8 bases and J 4 bases, with 11 bases left between them. CDR3 residues: CASQEEPETQYF. In nucleotides, the CDR3 is TGTGCCAGCCAAGAGGAACCAGAGACCCAGTACTTC.

This clonotype was observed at least ten times. J is TRBJ2-3 and V is TRBV7-2, with D perhaps matching TRBD2 (5 bases). V was cut by 5 bases and J by 4 bases, with 19 bases left in between. This CDR3 has 16 amino acids. Germline CDR1 SGHTA, CDR2 FQGNSA. CDR3 loop: CASSPSGVRAPDTQYF. In nucleotides, the CDR3 is TGTGCCAGCAGCCCTTCGGGTGTGCGGGCCCCAGATACGCAGTATTTT. Filled out from reference TRBV7-2 and TRBJ2-3, the complete variable domain reads GAGVSQSPSNKVTEKGKDVELRCDPISGHTALYWYRQSLGQGLEFLIYFQGNSAPDKSGLPSDRFSAERTGGSVSTLTIQRTQQEDSAVYLCASSPSGVRAPDTQYFGPGTRLTVL.

This clonotype occurred many times. V is TRBV2 and J is TRBJ1-4; D is unclear. Trimming pared 2 bases from V and 7 bases from J, leaving 14 bases between. The germline V gene has CDR1 SNHLY and CDR2 FYNNEI. The CDR3 runs to 15 residues. The CDR3 bases are TGTGCCAGCAGTGAATCACGGCCTTACGGTGAAAAACTGTTTTTT. Protein product: CASSESRPYGEKLFF. Full variable domain (missing parts from reference TRBV2 and TRBJ1-4): EPEVTQTPSHQVTQMGQEVILRCVPISNHLYFYWYRQILGQKVEFLVSFYNNEISEKSEIFDDQFSVERPDGSNFTLKIRSTKLEDSAMYFCASSESRPYGEKLFFGSGTQLSVL.

The V gene is TRBV9, the J gene TRBJ1-3, with D maybe TRBD1 (5 bases). Germline V CDR1 and CDR2: SGDLS, YYNGEE. V was cut by 5 bases and J by 1 base, with 16 bases left in between. The CDR3 has 16 residues. CDR3 bases: TGTGCCAGCAGTCCGGGACTCGCTACGTCTGGAAACACCATATATTTT. Protein: CASSPGLATSGNTIYF.

This clonotype was seen many times. The J gene is TRBJ2-4, the V gene TRBV21-1; the listed D gene, TRBD1, was not tested against the DNA. TRBV21-1 is noted as a pseudogene. CDR3 length: 16 residues. The CDR3 sequence: CASANTGYAAKNIQYF. For the CDR3, the DNA is TGTGCCAGCGCTAATACAGGGTACGCAGCCAAAAACATTCAGTACTTC.

This clonotype was seen a handful of times. V usage is TRBV7-6 and J usage is TRBJ1-2; TRBD1 is a possible D gene (6 bases). Germline-derived CDR1 and CDR2 are SGHVS and FNYEAQ. This CDR3 has 17 residues. V lost 5 bases and J lost 7, with 26 bases in between. The CDR3 loop is CASSPGYGGAQSGGYTF. DNA of the CDR3: TGTGCCAGCAGCCCCGGATATGGGGGCGCGCAGAGCGGTGGCTACACCTTC.

The sample holds a few counts of this clonotype. This chain joins TRBV7-2 and TRBJ2-7, with unresolved D. Per germline, CDR1 SGHTA and CDR2 FQGNSA. This CDR3 contains 14 residues. The V and J ends lost 5 bases and 1 base respectively, with 12 bases between them. The DNA for the CDR3 is TGTGCCAGCAGCCTAGAGGCGCGATCCTACGAGCAGTACTTC. This sequence encodes CASSLEARSYEQYF.

This clonotype was recorded many times. The V gene is TRBV11-2, the J gene TRBJ2-3; D is ambiguous. This CDR3 comprises 12 residues. The V end lost 5 bases, the J end lost 3 bases, and 6 bases lay between the germline ends. Germline V gene data show CDR1 as SGHAT and CDR2 as FQNNGV. The CDR3 protein is CASSDVTDTQYF. The CDR3 DNA sequence: TGTGCCAGCAGCGACGTAACAGATACGCAGTATTTT.

The J gene is TRBJ1-4, the V gene TRBV10-2; D unclear. The CDR3 is 13 residues long. Germline V gene lookup returns CDR1 WSHSY and CDR2 SAAADI. The ends were cut back, 2 bases at V and 3 bases at J, with 4 bases in the middle. In nucleotides, the CDR3 is TGCGCCAGCAGTGAGGGGTCTAATGAAAAACTGTTTTTT. Its translation: CASSEGSNEKLFF.

The chain carries TRBV20-1 and TRBJ1-3; D remains ambiguous. The CDR3 contains 14 residues. Trimming removed 2 bases from V and 3 bases from J, with 11 bases in between. Germline CDR1 is DFQATT and CDR2 is SNEGSKA (reference sequence). The CDR3 here is CSARIPGGGNTIYF. DNA for the CDR3: TGCAGTGCTAGAATCCCGGGCGGTGGAAACACCATATATTTT.

J is TRBJ1-2 and V is TRBV20-1, with TRBD1 matching over 9 bases. The CDR3 consists of 13 residues. Germline V gives CDR1 DFQATT, CDR2 SNEGSKA (reference sequence). The trim removed 6 bases at V and 5 bases at J, leaving 7 bases unmatched. Written as DNA, the CDR3 is TGCAGTGCACGGGACAGGGATCCTTATGGCTACACCTTC. It yields the protein CSARDRDPYGYTF.

This clonotype has at least ten counts. The V call is TRBV12-3 or TRBV12-4, the J call TRBJ2-6; D is uncertain. V was cut by 8 bases and J by 2 bases, with 13 bases left in between. The CDR3 length is 15 residues. Here the CDR3 DNA reads TGTGCCAGCTCCCGGGTCGCTGCTGGGGCCAACGTCCTGACTTTC. It specifies CASSRVAAGANVLTF.

There are many counts of this clonotype. This chain joins TRBV28 and TRBJ1-5; D is uncertain. The length of the CDR3 is 13 residues. The V end lost 6 bases, the J end lost 8 bases, and 14 bases lay between the germline ends. Germline CDR1 reads MDHEN; CDR2 reads SYDVKM. CDR3 sequence reads: CASSVTLREPQHF. As DNA, the CDR3 is TGTGCCAGCAGCGTCACACTGAGGGAGCCCCAGCATTTT.

This clonotype was picked up a small number of times. The chain links TRBV21-1 to TRBJ2-7. TRBV21-1 is a documented pseudogene. CDR3 length equals 10 residues. DNA of the CDR3: TGTGCCAGCAGCAAGAACGAGCAGTACTTC. Translation: CASSKNEQYF.

This clonotype has only a few counts. The chain carries TRBV28 and TRBJ2-7; D is possibly TRBD2 (5 bases). Trimming took 6 bases from V and 4 from J, leaving 16 bases between them. The CDR3 is 14 residues long. Germline-derived CDR1 and CDR2 are MDHEN and SYDVKM. CDR3 residues: CASRGRRRGYEQYF. DNA of the CDR3: TGTGCCAGCAGGGGTAGGCGGAGAGGGTACGAGCAGTACTTC.

This clonotype was observed at least ten times. This rearrangement joins TRBV30 to TRBJ1-2; tentative D call: TRBD1 (5 bases). In germline, CDR1 is GTSNPN, CDR2 SVGIG (reference sequence). V was shortened by 0 bases and J by 4 bases, with 15 bases between the two germline ends. The CDR3 spans 15 residues. The chain's CDR3 is CAWSVGEVFPYGYTF. The DNA of the CDR3 is TGTGCCTGGAGTGTAGGGGAAGTTTTCCCCTATGGCTACACCTTC.

This chain joins TRBV7-9 and TRBJ1-4, with D uncertain. V lost 5 bases and J lost 12, with 13 bases in between. The CDR3 contains 12 residues. Looked up from germline, CDR1 is SEHNR and CDR2 is FQNEAQ (reference sequence). CDR3 residues: CASSLEGAQLFF. CDR3 coding DNA: TGTGCCAGCAGCCTGGAGGGTGCTCAACTGTTTTTT.

This chain uses TRBV2 with TRBJ2-7; 7 nucleotides match TRBD1. Germline CDR1 is SNHLY and CDR2 is FYNNEI. The trim removed 2 bases at V and 6 bases at J, leaving 10 bases unmatched. The CDR3 length is 15 residues. The CDR3 spells CASSEQDRRWSEQYF. In DNA, the CDR3 is TGTGCCAGCAGTGAACAGGACAGGAGGTGGAGCGAGCAGTACTTC.

This clonotype was seen at least ten times. The genes are TRBV20-1 and TRBJ1-1, with 9 bases that match TRBD1. Germline CDR1 and CDR2: DFQATT and SNEGSKA (reference sequence). CDR3 length equals 14 residues. V lost 1 base, J lost 4 bases, and 4 bases stayed unmatched. The CDR3 sequence is CSARGQGGSTEAFF. CDR3 sequence (DNA): TGCAGTGCTAGAGGACAGGGGGGTTCCACTGAAGCTTTCTTT.

The CDR3 protein is CASSALRQDQFF. The CDR3, as DNA: TGTGCCAGCAGCGCCCTACGACAGGACCAGTTCTTC. The chain has TRBV7-2 and TRBJ2-1; possibly TRBD1 for D (6 bases). Germline V gives CDR1 SGHTA, CDR2 FQGNSA. V was cut by 5 bases and J by 13 bases, with 15 bases left in between. This CDR3 comprises 12 residues.

The chain has TRBV5-1 and TRBJ2-7, with 9 bases aligning to TRBD2. Germline V gives CDR1 SGHRS, CDR2 YFSETQ. V shed 10 bases, J shed 2 bases, and the junction held 13 bases outside the gene matches. The length of the CDR3 is 15 residues. Written as DNA, the CDR3 is TGCGCCTCCGCATCGGCGGGGGGGTCGACCTACGAGCAGTACTTC. It codes for CASASAGGSTYEQYF.

The chain links TRBV6-5 to TRBJ1-2, with a possible D match to TRBD1 (6 bases). The V end was cut by 5 bases, the J end by 0 bases, with 13 bases between. This CDR3 contains 15 residues. Germline V gives CDR1 MNHEY, CDR2 SVGAGI. The CDR3 sequence is CASSRRDTPNYGYTF. The CDR3 coding sequence is TGTGCCAGCAGTCGCCGGGACACCCCTAACTATGGCTACACCTTC.